The 32 T cell receptor beta chains below come from one sample, sequenced in a study of molecular identifiers for immune sequencing clone quantification. TCRdb ran MiXCR on the PCR reads and lists one entry per CDR3 protein. The sample holds about 500,000 distinct CDR3 sequences, approximately 25% seen once. The sequencing input was naive CD8+ T cells from blood, with Jurkat cell RNA spiked in. Subset: FACS-sorted CD8+CD4-CCR7+CD45RA+ naive T cells. These receptors were obtained from a human donor in good health. Some libraries in this study had Jurkat cell RNA spiked in.

This clonotype was seen a few times. The CDR3 reads CAWSVGQGAAFF. The CDR3 bases are TGTGCCTGGAGTGTAGGACAGGGGGCCGCTTTCTTT. The J gene is TRBJ1-1, the V gene TRBV30; 11 nucleotides align to TRBD1. The CDR3 extends over 12 amino acids. Germline values: CDR1 GTSNPN, CDR2 SVGIG (reference sequence). The V and J ends lost 0 bases and 11 bases, in that order; junction bases with no gene match: 2.

As regards this clonotype: The conserved closing phenylalanine or tryptophan is absent in this CDR3, likely reflecting a read error. The chain employs TRBV9 and TRBJ2-5; D perhaps matches TRBD1 (6 bases). V lost 0 bases to trimming and J lost 4 bases, with 10 bases between them. Germline-derived CDR1 and CDR2 are SGDLS and YYNGEE. CDR3 size: 14 residues. The CDR3 region is CASSVETGTETQYL. The CDR3 nucleotides are TGTGCCAGCAGCGTAGAGACAGGCACAGAGACCCAGTACCTC.

V gene TRBV4-1 combines with J gene TRBJ1-6, with D tentatively TRBD1 (5 bases). This CDR3 has 13 amino acids. The ends were cut back, 1 base at V and 18 bases at J, with 16 bases in the middle. Germline V gene lookup returns CDR1 MGHRA and CDR2 YSYEKL. The CDR3 nucleotides are TGCGCCAGCAGCCAAGTCCAAGACAGTGGGGCCCACTTT. Translation: CASSQVQDSGAHF.

The CDR3 spells CASRGVGGSNQPQHF. Here the CDR3 DNA reads TGTGCCAGCAGAGGGGTTGGGGGGAGCAATCAGCCCCAGCATTTT. This chain uses TRBV27 with TRBJ1-5; weak D call: TRBD1 (5 bases). The CDR3 contains 15 residues. Germline assignment: CDR1 MNHEY and CDR2 SMNVEV (reference sequence). The V gene lost 6 bases and the J gene lost 1 base, with 13 bases spanning the gap.

This clonotype was recorded at least ten times. The chain is built from TRBV30 and TRBJ2-7; TRBD1 is a possible D gene (6 bases). V gave up 0 bases and J gave up 5 bases, with 8 bases separating them. Germline CDR1 and CDR2: GTSNPN and SVGIG (reference sequence). The CDR3 is 12 residues long. The CDR3 DNA is TGTGCCTGGAGTGTAGCAGGGGACGAGCAGTACTTC. This gives the protein CAWSVAGDEQYF.

This clonotype was detected only a few times. The chain links TRBV9 to TRBJ2-5, with D perhaps matching TRBD1 or TRBD2 (5 bases each). Germline CDR1 reads SGDLS; CDR2 reads YYNGEE. Trimming left V 0 bases short and J 5 bases short, with 14 bases between. The CDR3 is made up of 15 amino acids. CDR3 bases: TGTGCCAGCAGCGTAGTGGGGAACTGGGGGGAGACCCAGTACTTC. Translated, it gives CASSVVGNWGETQYF.

This rearrangement joins TRBV10-3 to TRBJ2-7; the match to TRBD1 covers 7 bases. The CDR3 runs to 14 residues. Trimming cost V 3 bases and J 2 bases; bases outside gene matches: 4. Per the germline V gene, CDR1 is ENHRY and CDR2 is SYGVKD. CDR3 amino acids: CAISDWTGTYEQYF. The CDR3 nucleotides are TGTGCCATCAGTGATTGGACAGGTACCTACGAGCAGTACTTC.

In this sample, this clonotype turned up a few times. The chain uses TRBV20-1 and TRBJ2-2; D uncertain. The CDR3 extends over 12 amino acids. Germline V gene data show CDR1 as DFQATT and CDR2 as SNEGSKA (reference sequence). The V end was cut by 6 bases, the J end by 5 bases, with 10 bases between. The CDR3 spells CSASQMTGELFF. The CDR3 DNA follows: TGCAGTGCGTCTCAAATGACCGGGGAGCTGTTTTTT.

As for this clonotype: The junction departs from the called germline gene at one end, perhaps through a read error. V usage is TRBV4-3 and J usage is TRBJ1-2; TRBD1 is a possible D gene (5 bases). The germline CDR1 and CDR2 sequences are LGHNA and YSLEER. The CDR3 extends over 17 amino acids. The CDR3 DNA is TGCGCCGGCAGCCAAGGCCAGGGCCTATATCCCACCCTTGGCTACACCTTC. Encoded protein: CAGSQGQGLYPTLGYTF.

The chain recombines TRBV4-1 with TRBJ1-1, with D uncertain. V was clipped by 1 base and J by 3 bases, with 12 bases between them. The CDR3 contains 15 residues. From germline, CDR1 is MGHRA and CDR2 YSYEKL. As DNA, the CDR3 is TGCGCCAGCAGCCAAGTTCTCTCAGAGGACACTGAAGCTTTCTTT. Its protein product is CASSQVLSEDTEAFF.

This clonotype has a count of ten or more. The chain combines TRBV7-9 with TRBJ2-2; D call uncertain. Per germline, CDR1 SEHNR and CDR2 FQNEAQ (reference sequence). The CDR3 is 16 residues long. V was pared by 1 base and J by 0 bases, with 9 bases between. The CDR3 DNA sequence: TGTGCCAGCAGCTTAGGAGAAGCGACGAACACCGGGGAGCTGTTTTTT. Encoded protein: CASSLGEATNTGELFF.

This clonotype was seen only a few times. The rearrangement links TRBV27 to TRBJ2-7; D gene ambiguous. Germline V gene sequence: CDR1 MNHEY, CDR2 SMNVEV (reference sequence). The CDR3 loop spans 11 amino acids. V was cut by 5 bases and J by 2 bases, with 4 bases left in between. CDR3 protein: CASSPPYEQYF. CDR3 nucleotides: TGTGCCAGCAGTCCCCCCTACGAGCAGTACTTC.

The V call is TRBV15, the J call TRBJ1-4; 9 bases align to TRBD1. Germline V CDR1 and CDR2: LNHNV, YYDKDF (reference sequence). Unmatched junction bases numbered 7, after V lost 6 bases and J lost 8 bases. This CDR3 has 14 residues. DNA for the CDR3: TGTGCCACCAGTTCCGGGACAGGGAACGAAAAACTGTTTTTT. It specifies CATSSGTGNEKLFF.

This clonotype was observed a few times. The chain has TRBV20-1 and TRBJ1-1; D not certain. V was shortened by 5 bases and J by 8 bases, with 9 bases between the two germline ends. Germline values: CDR1 DFQATT, CDR2 SNEGSKA (reference sequence). The CDR3 is 10 residues long. CDR3 bases: TGCAGTGCTCGCTTTTACGAAGCTTTCTTT. Protein product: CSARFYEAFF.

This clonotype has at least ten counts. V is TRBV11-2 and J is TRBJ2-7; D perhaps matches TRBD2 (5 bases). This CDR3 spans 14 amino acids. The V gene lost 1 base and the J gene lost 0 bases, with 7 bases spanning the gap. In germline, CDR1 is SGHAT, CDR2 FQNNGV. The DNA of the CDR3 is TGTGCCAGCAGCTTAGTTACTAGCTCCTACGAGCAGTACTTC. Its protein product is CASSLVTSSYEQYF. The full variable domain, completed using reference TRBV11-2 and TRBJ2-7, is EAGVAQSPRYKIIEKRQSVAFWCNPISGHATLYWYQQILGQGPKLLIQFQNNGVVDDSQLPKDRFSAERLKGVDSTLKIQPAKLEDSAVYLCASSLVTSSYEQYFGPGTRLTVT.

This clonotype was found many times. The chain is built from TRBV6-6 and TRBJ1-1, with D unclear. In germline, CDR1 is MNHNY, CDR2 SVGAGI (reference sequence). V gave up 0 bases and J gave up 0 bases, with 11 bases separating them. The CDR3 consists of 16 residues. The CDR3 sequence: CASSYSIERMNTEAFF. The CDR3 DNA follows: TGTGCCAGCAGTTACTCGATAGAACGAATGAACACTGAAGCTTTCTTT.

This chain uses TRBV11-2 with TRBJ2-7; TRBD1 is a possible D gene (6 bases). The V gene's germline CDR1 is SGHAT and CDR2 FQNNGV. The CDR3 contains 14 residues. With 6 bases removed from V and 5 bases from J, the gap between germline ends came to 17 bases. CDR3 amino acids: CASRYETGNHEQYF. CDR3 in DNA: TGTGCCAGCAGGTACGAAACAGGGAACCACGAGCAGTACTTC.

The genes are TRBV10-2 and TRBJ2-3, with D maybe TRBD2 (5 bases). The germline V and J ends were trimmed by 3 bases and 2 bases, with 15 bases remaining between them. This CDR3 region has 16 residues. From germline, CDR1 is WSHSY and CDR2 SAAADI. The CDR3 is CASSDLRERVTDTQYF. In DNA, the CDR3 is TGCGCCAGCAGTGATCTCCGGGAACGGGTCACAGATACGCAGTATTTT.

This clonotype has just one count. The chain is built from TRBV10-1 and TRBJ2-5; a weak D match, TRBD1 (6 bases). V lost 0 bases to trimming and J lost 4 bases, with 15 bases between them. Germline V gives CDR1 WNHNN, CDR2 SYGVQD (reference sequence). This CDR3 is built from 16 residues. The chain's CDR3 is CASSESRTDPRETQYF. The CDR3 bases are TGCGCCAGCAGTGAGTCCAGGACAGACCCCAGAGAGACCCAGTACTTC.

This clonotype was seen once. The chain links TRBV6-6 to TRBJ2-3; possible D gene TRBD2, 5 bases. Germline V gene data show CDR1 as MNHNY and CDR2 as SVGAGI (reference sequence). The CDR3 contains 18 residues. V lost 1 base and J 7 bases, leaving 24 bases between the germline ends. The CDR3 spells CASSYYEAGSPPPNTQYF. In DNA, the CDR3 is TGTGCCAGCAGTTACTATGAGGCTGGGAGCCCCCCCCCGAATACGCAGTATTTT.

There are many counts of this clonotype. The chain is built from TRBV2 and TRBJ1-5; the D gene is possibly TRBD1 (6 bases). Trimming took 8 bases from V and 2 from J, leaving 16 bases between them. CDR1 is SNHLY and CDR2 is FYNNEI in the germline V gene. The CDR3 is made up of 15 amino acids. CDR3 loop: CASSDRPQGNQPQHF. In DNA form, the CDR3 reads TGTGCCAGCTCAGACAGGCCACAGGGCAATCAGCCCCAGCATTTT.

This clonotype was detected only a few times. At one end, the junction sequence differs from germline, possibly due to a read error. V is TRBV5-1 and J is TRBJ2-7; a possible D gene is TRBD2 (5 bases). The CDR3 runs 12 residues. CDR1 is SGHRS, CDR2 YFSETQ, per germline. The CDR3 loop reads CASSPPGYAQYF. The DNA of the CDR3 is TGCGCCAGCAGCCCGCCGGGATACGCGCAGTACTTC. The full variable domain, in which reference TRBV5-1 and TRBJ2-7 provide the parts outside the CDR3, is KAGVTQTPRYLIKTRGQQVTLSCSPISGHRSVSWYQQTPGQGLQFLFEYFSETQRNKGNFPGRFSGRQFSNSRSEMNVSTLELGDSALYLCASSPPGYAQYFGPGTRLTVT.

This clonotype has just one count. This chain joins TRBV27 and TRBJ2-7, with D possibly matching TRBD1 (6 bases). This CDR3 has 14 amino acids. In germline, CDR1 is MNHEY, CDR2 SMNVEV (reference sequence). Deletions cut 7 bases from V and 2 bases from J, with 15 bases between. CDR3 in amino acids: CASTPRGATYEQYF. As DNA, the CDR3 is TGTGCCAGCACCCCCAGGGGAGCAACCTACGAGCAGTACTTC.

The V call is TRBV6-2 or TRBV6-3, the J call TRBJ1-2; tentatively, D is TRBD1 (5 bases). Germline CDR1 and CDR2: MNHEY and SVGEGT. The CDR3 extends over 13 amino acids. V lost 7 bases, J lost 4 bases, and 13 bases lay in between. DNA of the CDR3: TGTGCCAGCACTTCAGGGAGAGTCTATGGCTACACCTTC. Encoded protein: CASTSGRVYGYTF.

In its sample, this clonotype was seen a few times. The chain has TRBV7-9 and TRBJ2-7; maybe TRBD2 (6 bases). Germline V gene data show CDR1 as SEHNR and CDR2 as FQNEAQ (reference sequence). Trimming pared 5 bases from V and 4 bases from J, leaving 15 bases between. CDR3 length: 14 residues. The CDR3 region has the DNA TGTGCCAGCAGCCGATTACTAGGGACTTACGAGCAGTACTTC. It is translated as CASSRLLGTYEQYF.

This clonotype was recorded at least ten times. V usage is TRBV9 and J usage is TRBJ1-4; D ambiguous. V was cut by 0 bases and J by 5 bases, with 8 bases left in between. This CDR3 contains 14 residues. Germline CDR1 and CDR2: SGDLS and YYNGEE. The CDR3 loop reads CASSVGAANEKLFF. Written as DNA, the CDR3 is TGTGCCAGCAGCGTAGGGGCGGCAAATGAAAAACTGTTTTTT.

With respect to this clonotype: An end of the junction does not agree with germline; a read error may underlie this. The chain recombines TRBV6-5 with TRBJ2-7; TRBD1 or TRBD2 may be the D gene (6 bases each). CDR1 MNHEY and CDR2 SVGAGI come from the germline V gene. The length of the CDR3 is 12 residues. CDR3 nucleotide sequence: TGTGCCAGCAGTTACTCGGGGGGCGAGCAGTGCTTC. It yields the protein CASSYSGGEQCF.

This clonotype has a handful of counts. The rearrangement uses TRBV4-1 and TRBJ2-1; 10 bases line up with TRBD2. The CDR3 covers 16 residues. Germline CDR1 reads MGHRA; CDR2 reads YSYEKL. V dropped 1 base and J dropped 6; count of bases not matched to a gene: 6. This CDR3 reads CASSQVGTSALNEQFF. CDR3 nucleotide sequence: TGCGCCAGCAGCCAAGTCGGGACTAGCGCTCTCAATGAGCAGTTCTTC.

This clonotype was counted between two and nine times. This chain links TRBV20-1 with TRBJ1-2; weak D call: TRBD1 (6 bases). Germline CDR1 is DFQATT and CDR2 is SNEGSKA (reference sequence). Trimming removed 0 bases at V and 0 bases at J, with 20 bases between. CDR3 length equals 18 residues. The CDR3 loop reads CSARDRRGAIAPNYGYTF. For the CDR3, the DNA is TGCAGTGCTAGAGATCGGCGGGGGGCTATAGCTCCTAACTATGGCTACACCTTC.

This chain connects TRBV4-3 to TRBJ2-7, with 9 bases matching TRBD2. The germline V gene encodes CDR1 LGHNA and CDR2 YSLEER. This CDR3 has 16 residues. The V and J ends lost 0 bases and 2 bases, in that order; junction bases with no gene match: 5. CDR3: CASSQDLSSGTYEQYF. The CDR3 DNA follows: TGCGCCAGCAGCCAAGATCTGTCTAGCGGGACCTACGAGCAGTACTTC.

The genes are TRBV4-1 and TRBJ2-2, with D unclear. From germline, CDR1 is MGHRA and CDR2 YSYEKL. V shed 0 bases and J shed 3 bases, with 5 bases lying between them. This CDR3 comprises 14 residues. CDR3 region: CASSQESYTGELFF. Written as DNA, the CDR3 is TGCGCCAGCAGCCAAGAAAGCTACACCGGGGAGCTGTTTTTT.

This clonotype was seen a handful of times. V gene TRBV4-3 combines with J gene TRBJ2-5, with TRBD1 identical over 9 bases. The CDR3 is 16 residues long. The V gene end was trimmed by 1 base and the J gene end by 4 bases; junction bases not matched to a gene: 7. The germline gives CDR1 LGHNA, CDR2 YSLEER. The CDR3 sequence: CASSQARTGVGETQYF. The CDR3 DNA follows: TGCGCCAGCAGCCAAGCTAGGACAGGGGTAGGAGAGACCCAGTACTTC.